This T cell receptor beta chain was recovered during a study of OX40 agonist ivuxolimab in advanced cancers. Study-level results: Researchers did not establish what antigens the expanded peripheral T cells target. Both blood CD4+ and CD8+ T cells showed clonal growth by week 6 at 0.1 to 3.0 mg/kg.

TCRdb keeps only in-frame clones here, not all; method: immunoSEQ multiplex PCR. The top ten clones hold less than 20% of a sample with over 20,000 clones, about 86% of them seen once. Worth noting for this clone: No antigen is known for it.

The TCR was taken from an adult with an advanced solid tumor such as melanoma, head and neck, liver or kidney cancer. The material sequenced was CD4+ or CD8+ T cells sorted from blood, taken in a trial of the OX40 agonist ivuxolimab.

CDR3 bases: TGTGCCAGCAGCTTACGCCCGGGGGGCGGACGCGAGAGCAATCAGCCCCAGCATTTT. Translation: CASSLRPGGGRESNQPQHF. The gene calls are TRBV7-6 and TRBJ1-5; TRBD1 is a possible D gene (6 bases). Per the germline V gene, CDR1 is SGHVS and CDR2 is FNYEAQ. V was clipped by 2 bases and J by 1 base, with 21 bases between them. CDR3 length equals 19 residues.